The present TCR beta chain was sequenced within a study of blood T cell repertoires in COVID-19. Background on the study: PBMCs, B-cell-depleted T cells, or T cells were the source of the cDNA or gDNA that made up the material.

Per the authors' pipeline: Amplification from reference gene primers served as the basis for estimated nucleated cell counts. Here immunoSEQ multiplex PCR was the method, and the copy in TCRdb shows in-frame clones only, minus some. V and J calls and clone size are as listed in that table; D and trimming were resolved from the DNA. The data show about 170,000 clones, around 80% seen once. Participant ages covered about 18 to 100 years across 24 US areas. The CDR3 totals 13 residues. Per the germline V gene, CDR1 is MDHEN and CDR2 is SYDVKM. The trim removed 5 bases at V and 5 bases at J, leaving 5 bases unmatched.

Sequenced input: PBMCs or T cells enriched from blood (not recorded which). The V gene is TRBV28, the J gene TRBJ1-2, with 7 bases fitting TRBD1. This clonotype was obtained from a woman in her 70s in a cohort exposed to, infected with or recovered from COVID-19 (not recorded which). The CDR3 sequence is CASSVGGMYGYTF. CDR3 DNA sequence: TGTGCCAGCAGTGTAGGGGGCATGTATGGCTACACCTTC.